Presented here are 25 T cell receptor beta chains from one specimen sequenced in a study of T-cell memory formation after mild COVID-19. From the 5' RACE reads, TCRdb called clonotypes with MiXCR, one entry per CDR3 protein. The sample records about 290,000 distinct CDR3 sequences, roughly 18% being singletons. The sequencing input was PBMCs or a T cell subset sorted from them (not recorded which). The receptors stem from a man aged 18 to 30 who had mild COVID-19 (a few samples of this study predate the infection). Cell type and time point are not known.

This clonotype has more than one count but fewer than ten. This chain connects TRBV6-5 to TRBJ2-7, with 7 bases identical to TRBD1. The CDR3 spans 18 residues. Germline V gives CDR1 MNHEY, CDR2 SVGAGI. The ends lost 5 bases at V and 0 bases at J; junction bases unmatched: 16. CDR3 region: CASSSAKQGKISSYEQYV. The DNA for the CDR3 is TGTGCCAGCAGTAGCGCCAAACAGGGGAAGATCAGCTCCTACGAGCAGTACGTC.

This clonotype was picked up a small number of times. The gene calls are TRBV5-1 and TRBJ2-5; 8 nucleotides line up with TRBD2. The CDR3 contains 16 residues. V was pared by 10 bases and J by 9 bases, with 23 bases of the junction left unmatched. CDR1 SGHRS and CDR2 YFSETQ come from the germline V gene. DNA for the CDR3: TGCGCCTGCCGGCTGAACGCGGGGGGCTCGATTGAACCCCAGTACTTC. As protein: CACRLNAGGSIEPQYF.

This clonotype has a handful of counts. The genes are TRBV5-1 and TRBJ1-1; D ambiguous. This CDR3 has 13 amino acids. V was clipped by 0 bases and J by 7 bases, with 10 bases between them. CDR1 and CDR2 from the germline V gene are SGHRS and YFSETQ. CDR3 sequence: CASSLGPAGEAFF. CDR3 DNA: TGCGCCAGCAGCTTGGGGCCGGCGGGTGAAGCTTTCTTT.

This clonotype was counted ten times or more. This chain joins TRBV4-3 and TRBJ2-2; D is perhaps TRBD1 (5 bases). CDR1 is LGHNA and CDR2 is YSLEER in the germline V gene. The germline V and J ends were trimmed by 0 bases and 2 bases, with 16 bases remaining between them. The CDR3 spans 18 residues. CDR3 residues: CASSQETTGRINTGELFF. In DNA, the CDR3 is TGCGCCAGCAGCCAAGAAACTACAGGACGCATTAACACCGGGGAGCTGTTTTTT.

The sample holds a few counts of this clonotype. The CDR3 loop is CASSLEGSGYYEQYF. The CDR3 DNA is TGTGCCAGCAGCTTAGAGGGATCAGGGTACTACGAGCAGTACTTC. The chain has TRBV27 and TRBJ2-7; perhaps D is TRBD1 or TRBD2 (5 bases each). The CDR3 consists of 15 residues. V lost 6 bases to trimming and J lost 3 bases, with 18 bases between them. CDR1 and CDR2 (germline): MNHEY, SMNVEV (reference sequence).

The chain uses TRBV7-3 and TRBJ1-2; TRBD1 matches at 9 bases. After removal of 5 bases from V and 4 bases from J, the junction contained 2 bases not matched to a gene. Germline assignment: CDR1 SGHTA and CDR2 FQGTGA. This CDR3 has 13 residues. CDR3 sequence (DNA): TGTGCCAGCAGCGCGACAGGGGGCTATGGCTACACCTTC. Its translation is CASSATGGYGYTF.

V gene TRBV6-1 combines with J gene TRBJ1-5, with D maybe TRBD1 (6 bases). CDR1 and CDR2 (germline): MNHNS, SASEGT. This CDR3 is built from 15 residues. The germline V and J ends were trimmed by 7 bases and 0 bases, with 13 bases remaining between them. CDR3 sequence reads: CASTKTGGSNQPQHF. The CDR3 coding sequence is TGTGCCAGCACCAAGACAGGTGGTAGCAATCAGCCCCAGCATTTT.

This clonotype was picked up a small number of times. This chain links TRBV9 with TRBJ2-3; D tentatively fits TRBD1 or TRBD2 (6 bases each). Germline V CDR1 and CDR2: SGDLS, YYNGEE. The V gene lost 2 bases and the J gene lost 2 bases, with 15 bases spanning the gap. The CDR3 covers 16 residues. The CDR3 DNA sequence: TGTGCCAGCAGCGTCGCCGGAGGGGGAGACACAGATACGCAGTATTTT. Its protein product is CASSVAGGGDTDTQYF.

The chain recombines TRBV20-1 with TRBJ2-7; maybe TRBD2 (5 bases). In germline, CDR1 is DFQATT, CDR2 SNEGSKA (reference sequence). The CDR3 sequence is 10 residues long. V was cut by 5 bases and J by 3 bases, with 5 bases left in between. CDR3 DNA sequence: TGCAGTGCTGGACTCTACGAGCAGTACGTC. As protein: CSAGLYEQYV.

This clonotype occurred once. The CDR3 nucleotides read TGTGCCAGCAGTTCCGACAGGGGGCGGGAGCAGTACGTC. Protein product: CASSSDRGREQYV. The V and J genes are TRBV27 and TRBJ2-7; TRBD1 matches 10 bases. There are 13 residues in the CDR3. The germline V gene has CDR1 MNHEY and CDR2 SMNVEV (reference sequence). Losses at the gene ends were 4 bases for V and 7 bases for J; bases not matched to a gene: 4.

In its sample, this clonotype was seen many times. This chain joins TRBV5-6 and TRBJ1-2; D remains unclear. Looked up from germline, CDR1 is SGHDT and CDR2 is YYEEEE. Trimming pared 3 bases from V and 5 bases from J, leaving 8 bases between. CDR3 size: 12 residues. The CDR3, as DNA: TGTGCCAGCAGCTCCGGTGGATATGGCTACACCTTC. Translating it yields CASSSGGYGYTF. Filled out from reference TRBV5-6 and TRBJ1-2, the complete variable domain reads DAGVTQSPTHLIKTRGQQVTLRCSPKSGHDTVSWYQQALGQGPQFIFQYYEEEERQRGNFPDRFSGHQFPNYSSELNVNALLLGDSALYLCASSSGGYGYTFGSGTRLTVV.

This clonotype was found a few times. The chain joins TRBV6-2 or TRBV6-3 to TRBJ2-7; D is undetermined. With 6 bases removed from V and 2 bases from J, the gap between germline ends came to 14 bases. The CDR3 is 14 amino acids. Germline CDR1 and CDR2: MNHEY and SVGEGT. The CDR3 DNA is TGTGCCAGCAGCCGAGCGCTCCCCACCTACGAGCAGTACGTC. Translating gives CASSRALPTYEQYV.

The DNA of the CDR3 is TGTGCCTGGAGTACAGGGGCAGATACGCAGTATTTT. It encodes CAWSTGADTQYF. J is TRBJ2-3 and V is TRBV30; 7 bases are a match to TRBD1. After removal of 2 bases from V and 4 bases from J, the junction contained 0 bases not matched to a gene. CDR1 is GTSNPN and CDR2 is SVGIG in the germline V gene (reference sequence). This CDR3 spans 12 amino acids.

This clonotype was seen only a few times. This sequence joins TRBV7-9 and TRBJ2-1, with unresolved D. This CDR3 has 13 amino acids. Between the trimmed V and J ends, which lost 5 bases and 9 bases, there was a span of 14 bases. In germline, CDR1 is SEHNR, CDR2 FQNEAQ (reference sequence). The CDR3 loop reads CASSLSSVAEQFF. The CDR3 DNA reads TGTGCCAGCAGCCTCTCGAGTGTGGCTGAGCAGTTCTTC.

The J gene is TRBJ2-3, the V gene TRBV5-1; D may be TRBD2 (6 bases). This CDR3 is 15 amino acids long. Trimming left V 0 bases short and J 9 bases short, with 17 bases between. CDR1 and CDR2 (germline): SGHRS, YFSETQ. The CDR3 DNA reads TGCGCCAGCAGCTTGGGACTTGGGGGGATGAGCACGCAGTATTTT. It codes for CASSLGLGGMSTQYF.

The rearrangement joins TRBV15 to TRBJ2-7; D is undetermined. Deletions cut 5 bases from V and 3 bases from J, with 14 bases between. The length of the CDR3 is 14 residues. Germline assignment: CDR1 LNHNV and CDR2 YYDKDF (reference sequence). The CDR3 DNA reads TGTGCCACCAGCGCCGGACGTCAGAACTACGAGCAGTACGTC. This encodes CATSAGRQNYEQYV.

The genes are TRBV7-2 and TRBJ2-5; D is perhaps TRBD1 (5 bases). Trimming cost V 5 bases and J 2 bases, with 21 bases left between them. This CDR3 has 17 amino acids. CDR1 is SGHTA and CDR2 is FQGNSA in the germline V gene. As DNA, the CDR3 is TGTGCCAGCAGCATTACACCCCTCGGACACCAGCAAGAGACCCAGTACTTC. Translating gives CASSITPLGHQQETQYF.

The J gene is TRBJ2-5, the V gene TRBV6-2 or TRBV6-3; D possibly matches TRBD1 or TRBD2 (5 bases each). V gave up 8 bases and J gave up 4 bases, with 14 bases separating them. The CDR3 has 13 residues. In germline, CDR1 is MNHEY, CDR2 SVGEGT. CDR3 nucleotide sequence: TGTGCCAGCCGCCGCCCGGGGCTAGAGACCCAGTACTTC. It codes for CASRRPGLETQYF.

This clonotype showed up just a few times. The chain uses TRBV29-1 and TRBJ1-1; no definite D call. CDR1 is SQVTM and CDR2 is ANQGSEA in the germline V gene. Trimming shortened V by 7 bases and J by 4 bases, and 16 bases separated the two germline ends. The CDR3 is 13 residues long. CDR3: CSGANPDRTEAFF. The CDR3, as DNA: TGCAGCGGGGCAAATCCTGACCGCACTGAAGCTTTCTTT.

The rearrangement joins TRBV12-3 or TRBV12-4 to TRBJ2-7; TRBD1 matches at 10 bases. Trimming cost V 6 bases and J 3 bases; bases outside gene matches: 8. The CDR3 sequence is 15 residues long. This CDR3 is CASSGGQGRLYEQYF. CDR3 DNA: TGTGCCAGCAGCGGGGGACAGGGGCGCCTCTACGAGCAGTACTTC.

This clonotype was counted a few times. The gene calls are TRBV12-3 or TRBV12-4 and TRBJ2-3; D ambiguous. The CDR3 is 15 amino acids. Trimming took 3 bases from V and 1 from J, leaving 11 bases between them. Here the CDR3 DNA reads TGTGCCAGCAGTTTCGAGACAACCGGCACAGATACGCAGTATTTT. It encodes CASSFETTGTDTQYF.

This chain links TRBV6-1 with TRBJ2-3; D gene ambiguous. This CDR3 has 15 residues. With 1 base removed from V and 0 bases from J, the gap between germline ends came to 8 bases. From germline, CDR1 is MNHNS and CDR2 SASEGT. In DNA form, the CDR3 reads TGTGCCAGCAGTGAAGTCACTGGTAGCACAGATACGCAGTATTTT. Translation gives CASSEVTGSTDTQYF.

The chain carries TRBV20-1 and TRBJ2-3; D possibly corresponds to TRBD2 (5 bases). The CDR3 consists of 14 residues. V was clipped by 3 bases and J by 3 bases, with 13 bases between them. Germline lookup yields CDR1 DFQATT and CDR2 SNEGSKA (reference sequence). The CDR3 here is CSARSGDGTDTQYF. The CDR3, as DNA: TGCAGTGCTAGGAGCGGTGATGGAACAGATACGCAGTATTTT.

This clonotype was observed many times. The genes are TRBV19 and TRBJ1-1, with D perhaps TRBD1 (5 bases). The CDR3 totals 15 residues. V was pared by 0 bases and J by 4 bases, with 12 bases between. Germline V gives CDR1 LNHDA, CDR2 SQIVND (reference sequence). The CDR3 is CASSIDTGGPTEAFF. The CDR3 DNA follows: TGTGCCAGTAGTATAGATACAGGAGGCCCCACTGAAGCTTTCTTT.

The genes are TRBV19 and TRBJ2-5; tentative D call: TRBD1 (6 bases). The length of the CDR3 is 15 residues. Germline V lookup: CDR1 LNHDA, CDR2 SQIVND (reference sequence). The germline V and J ends were trimmed by 7 bases and 2 bases, with 17 bases remaining between them. The DNA for the CDR3 is TGTGCCAGTACAACTGGGCCCGACAGGCAAGAGACCCAGTACTTC. Its translation: CASTTGPDRQETQYF.